These 17 T cell receptor beta chains were all obtained from the same sample, sequenced in a study of monozygotic twins with cystic fibrosis. The data were produced by immunoSEQ multiplex PCR, yet TCRdb's version contains in-frame clones alone and is incomplete. The sample lists around 33,000 clones; 84% were seen once. Sequencing was performed on blood. The source is a girl aged 2 to 9 with cystic fibrosis.

This chain uses TRBV5-1 with TRBJ1-1; no clear D gene. In germline, CDR1 is SGHRS, CDR2 YFSETQ. The CDR3 covers 16 residues. Trimming stripped 4 bases from V and 1 base from J, with 17 bases between. Here the CDR3 DNA reads TGCGCCAGCAGCCCGGCCCCTTTCAAGGGGAACACTGAAGCTTTCTTT. It translates to CASSPAPFKGNTEAFF.

The chain carries TRBV6-6 and TRBJ1-1; D is perhaps TRBD1 (5 bases). This CDR3 contains 15 residues. Germline V gene lookup returns CDR1 MNHNY and CDR2 SVGAGI (reference sequence). The V end lost 5 bases, the J end lost 6 bases, and 19 bases lay between the germline ends. The CDR3: CASSKRDGVKPEAFF. DNA for the CDR3: TGTGCCAGCAGTAAAAGGGACGGAGTAAAACCTGAAGCTTTCTTT.

The V gene is TRBV7-9, the J gene TRBJ1-2; TRBD1 is a possible D gene (5 bases). The V gene's germline CDR1 is SEHNR and CDR2 FQNEAQ (reference sequence). The CDR3 has 16 amino acids. V was clipped by 3 bases and J by 3 bases, with 17 bases between them. This chain's CDR3 is CASSFHWGQVDYGYTF. CDR3 nucleotides: TGTGCCAGCAGCTTTCACTGGGGCCAGGTGGACTATGGCTACACCTTC.

A few counts support this clone. V and J are TRBV9 and TRBJ1-1; D not certain. Deletions cut 0 bases from V and 1 base from J, with 13 bases between. The V gene's germline CDR1 is SGDLS and CDR2 YYNGEE. The CDR3 spans 16 residues. The CDR3 spells CASSVEAGSWNTEAFF. CDR3 DNA: TGTGCCAGCAGCGTAGAGGCGGGGTCCTGGAACACTGAAGCTTTCTTT.

V is TRBV29-1 and J is TRBJ2-7; 10 bases line up with TRBD1. CDR3 size: 17 residues. Germline assignment: CDR1 SQVTM and CDR2 ANQGSEA. Unmatched junction bases numbered 11, after V lost 0 bases and J lost 3 bases. DNA of the CDR3: TGCAGCGTTGAAGACACCACCGGGACAGGGGTTAGCTACGAGCAGTACTTC. Its translation is CSVEDTTGTGVSYEQYF.

This sequence joins TRBV11-2 and TRBJ1-5, with D perhaps matching TRBD1 (6 bases). The V end lost 3 bases, the J end lost 5 bases, and 11 bases lay between the germline ends. The germline CDR1 and CDR2 sequences are SGHAT and FQNNGV. This CDR3 has 14 amino acids. The CDR3, as DNA: TGTGCCAGCAGCTTGAAGGACAGTCATCAGCCCCAGCATTTT. Protein sequence: CASSLKDSHQPQHF.

V gene TRBV5-1 combines with J gene TRBJ1-2; D unresolved. Germline V gene sequence: CDR1 SGHRS, CDR2 YFSETQ. V was cut by 3 bases and J by 2 bases, with 8 bases left in between. This CDR3 region has 13 residues. CDR3 amino acids: CASSSGPNYGYTF. The CDR3 nucleotides are TGCGCCAGCAGCTCCGGCCCGAACTATGGCTACACCTTC.

This rearrangement joins TRBV23-1 to TRBJ1-2; D gene uncertain. TRBV23-1 is an ORF, with its function uncertain. V shed 2 bases and J shed 0 bases, with 7 bases lying between them. The CDR3 is 14 amino acids. CDR3 in amino acids: CASSQTAANYGYTF. The CDR3 bases are TGCGCCAGCAGTCAAACCGCCGCTAACTATGGCTACACCTTC.

The rearrangement links TRBV4-1 to TRBJ1-4, with TRBD1 matching over 7 bases. The trim removed 4 bases at V and 0 bases at J, leaving 8 bases unmatched. Germline V gene data show CDR1 as MGHRA and CDR2 as YSYEKL. The CDR3 runs to 17 residues. For the CDR3, the DNA is TGCGCCAGCAGCCCGATGCGGGACAGTGCAACTAATGAAAAACTGTTTTTT. It translates to CASSPMRDSATNEKLFF.

This clone came up once. J is TRBJ2-7 and V is TRBV4-1, with a tentative D call TRBD1 (5 bases). Trimming cost V 2 bases and J 3 bases, with 17 bases left between them. CDR1 and CDR2 (germline): MGHRA, YSYEKL. The CDR3 length is 16 residues. CDR3 in amino acids: CASSQQTASYVYEQYF. For the CDR3, the DNA is TGCGCCAGCAGCCAACAGACAGCATCCTACGTCTACGAGCAGTACTTC.

This chain connects TRBV6-6 to TRBJ1-1, with 7 bases that match TRBD1. The J segment lost 7 bases and the V segment lost 1 base, leaving 6 bases of the junction unmatched. There are 14 residues in the CDR3. The germline V gene encodes CDR1 MNHNY and CDR2 SVGAGI (reference sequence). This chain's CDR3 is CASSYFTGEFEAFF. DNA for the CDR3: TGTGCCAGCAGTTACTTTACAGGGGAATTTGAAGCTTTCTTT.

This sequence joins TRBV4-3 and TRBJ1-2, with unresolved D. This CDR3 contains 13 residues. Germline lookup yields CDR1 LGHNA and CDR2 YSLEER. V was pared by 1 base and J by 3 bases, with 6 bases between. CDR3 amino acids: CASSQGNDYGYTF. In DNA, the CDR3 is TGCGCCAGCAGCCAAGGAAATGACTATGGCTACACCTTC.

V is TRBV25-1 and J is TRBJ2-7; perhaps TRBD1 as D (6 bases). V shed 6 bases and J shed 1 base, with 16 bases lying between them. The CDR3 is 15 residues long. Germline CDR1 reads MGHDK; CDR2 reads SYGVNS. Written as DNA, the CDR3 is TGTGCCAGCAGGCCTAGTAGAACAGGGTCCTACGAGCAGTACTTC. It yields the protein CASRPSRTGSYEQYF.

The V gene is TRBV30, the J gene TRBJ2-3; tentatively, D is TRBD2 (5 bases). Trimming shortened V by 0 bases and J by 4 bases, and 11 bases separated the two germline ends. The germline CDR1 and CDR2 sequences are GTSNPN and SVGIG (reference sequence). The CDR3 is 14 residues long. CDR3 DNA: TGTGCCTGGAGTGTTTCTAGCCTGGCAGATACGCAGTATTTT. This translates into CAWSVSSLADTQYF.

This clone was detected only a few times. The genes are TRBV30 and TRBJ2-2; D unclear. The CDR3 totals 13 residues. Deletions cut 1 base from V and 6 bases from J, with 9 bases between. CDR1 is GTSNPN, CDR2 SVGIG, per germline (reference sequence). The CDR3 DNA is TGTGCCTGGAGTGCTGGCTCCCCCGGGGAGCTGTTTTTT. It translates to CAWSAGSPGELFF.

V usage is TRBV29-1 and J usage is TRBJ2-2; 11 bases agree with TRBD2. Germline CDR1 is SQVTM and CDR2 is ANQGSEA. V lost 4 bases and J lost 4; bases outside the gene matches: 2. The CDR3 contains 14 residues. Here the CDR3 DNA reads TGCAGCGTTGCTAGCGGGGGGTTCACCGGGGAGCTGTTTTTT. Translation: CSVASGGFTGELFF.

The chain uses TRBV7-9 and TRBJ1-6, with TRBD1 identical over 8 bases. The CDR3 length is 19 residues. The V gene's germline CDR1 is SEHNR and CDR2 FQNEAQ (reference sequence). J was trimmed by 0 bases and V by 6 bases; bases with no gene match: 13. The CDR3 loop is CASRPYTGGRSSYNSPLHF. CDR3 nucleotide sequence: TGTGCCAGCAGACCTTACACAGGGGGAAGGAGCTCCTATAATTCACCCCTCCACTTT. Full variable domain (missing parts from reference TRBV7-9 and TRBJ1-6): DTGVSQNPRHKITKRGQNVTFRCDPISEHNRLYWYRQTLGQGPEFLTYFQNEAQLEKSRLLSDRFSAERPKGSFSTLEIQRTEQGDSAMYLCASRPYTGGRSSYNSPLHFGNGTRLTVT.